These T cell receptor beta chains were read from a single sample in a study of T cells in Graves' hyperthyroidism and ophthalmopathy. TCRdb passed the multiplex PCR reads through MiXCR, listing each CDR3 protein once. The sample records 700,000 or so distinct CDR3 sequences, about 17% being singletons. The sample consisted of blood. The receptors were gathered from a man between 18 and 35 years old with Graves' hyperthyroidism. Both conserved end residues are part of each CDR3. The D gene is left open where the match is weak. Rows give clone size only sometimes, using once, few, many, or a class for an expanded clone.

TRBJ1-2	TRBV28	NA	many	CASSTPGGAGNYGYTF	TGTGCCAGCAGTACCCCCGGCGGGGCAGGGAACTATGGCTACACCTTC
TRBJ1-1	TRBV18	TRBD1	NA	CASSPPDRGEAFF	TGTGCCAGCTCACCACCGGACAGGGGCGAAGCTTTCTTT
TRBJ2-7	TRBV18	TRBD2	many	CASSARDYPPIYEQYF	TGTGCCAGCTCAGCCCGGGACTACCCTCCGATCTACGAGCAGTACTTC
TRBJ2-5	TRBV25-1	TRBD2	NA	CASSELRAGGETQYF	TGTGCCAGCAGTGAATTGCGAGCGGGAGGGGAGACCCAGTACTTC
TRBJ1-5	TRBV12-3/TRBV12-4	NA	few	CASAEGARRPQHF	TGTGCCAGCGCCGAAGGGGCTAGGCGGCCCCAGCATTTT
TRBJ2-1	TRBV6-5	TRBD2	many	CASSYSDLAGGNEQFF	TGTGCCAGCAGTTACTCGGACTTAGCGGGGGGCAATGAGCAGTTCTTC
TRBJ2-7	TRBV5-1	TRBD1	many	CASRSGTGPSGSYEQYF	TGCGCCAGCAGATCCGGGACAGGTCCATCCGGGAGCTACGAGCAGTACTTC
TRBJ1-2	TRBV30	NA	many	CAWRPGLLGYTF	TGTGCCTGGAGACCGGGGCTTCTGGGCTACACCTTC
TRBJ2-5	TRBV7-8	NA	few	CASSLEGWVGETQYF	TGTGCCAGCAGCTTAGAGGGGTGGGTGGGCGAGACCCAGTACTTC
TRBJ2-3	TRBV12-3/TRBV12-4	TRBD2	many	CASRLAATNTQYF	TGTGCCAGTCGACTAGCGGCGACAAATACGCAGTATTTT
TRBJ1-4	TRBV10-3	NA	NA	CAISELFKEGKEKLFF	TGTGCCATCAGTGAGCTTTTCAAGGAGGGGAAGGAAAAACTGTTTTTT
TRBJ2-7	TRBV28	TRBD2	many	CAIKTSGGYEQYF	TGTGCCATCAAGACTAGCGGGGGGTACGAGCAGTACTTC
TRBJ2-4	TRBV2	NA	many	CASSEGLWDIQYF	TGTGCCAGCAGTGAAGGGCTTTGGGACATTCAGTACTTC
TRBJ1-5	TRBV4-1	TRBD1	NA	CASSQAGGKDQPQHF	TGCGCCAGCAGCCAAGCAGGGGGCAAGGATCAGCCCCAGCATTTT
TRBJ1-2	TRBV4-1	NA	NA	CASSRHRDYPYGYTF	TGCGCCAGCAGCCGTCACCGGGACTACCCCTATGGCTACACCTTC
TRBJ1-5	TRBV6-6	NA	few	CASSYTRISGNLHF	TGTGCCAGCAGTTACACCCGTATATCTGGGAACCTGCATTTT
TRBJ2-1	TRBV13	NA	few	CASSVSGPEPYNEQFF	TGTGCCAGCAGCGTTAGCGGACCCGAGCCGTACAATGAGCAGTTCTTC
TRBJ2-1	TRBV7-9	NA	few	CASSPPSPNEQFF	TGTGCCAGCAGCCCGCCGTCCCCTAATGAGCAGTTCTTC
TRBJ1-2	TRBV12-3/TRBV12-4	TRBD1	many	CASSFGGQLIYGYTF	TGTGCCAGCAGTTTCGGGGGACAGCTAATTTATGGCTACACCTTC
TRBJ2-7	TRBV6-2/TRBV6-3	TRBD2	many	CASSYGAGTSYEQYF	TGTGCCAGCAGTTATGGAGCCGGGACTAGCTACGAGCAGTACTTC
TRBJ2-1	TRBV10-3	TRBD2	few	CAISDSGTTERNEQFF	TGTGCCATCAGTGACTCTGGGACTACCGAAAGGAATGAGCAGTTCTTC
TRBJ2-7	TRBV12-3/TRBV12-4	NA	many	CASSYGPSYEQYF	TGTGCCAGCAGCTACGGACCGAGCTACGAGCAGTACTTC
TRBJ2-3	TRBV6-1	TRBD2	many	CASRLAGALNTQYF	TGTGCCAGCAGATTAGCGGGAGCCCTTAATACGCAGTATTTT
TRBJ2-7	TRBV11-3	TRBD1	NA	CASSQVQGQGTYEQYF	TGTGCCAGCAGCCAGGTCCAGGGACAGGGTACCTACGAGCAGTACTTC
TRBJ2-7	TRBV20-1	NA	few	CSASLSYYEQYF	TGCAGTGCTAGTTTAAGCTACTACGAGCAGTACTTC
TRBJ2-7	TRBV7-9	TRBD1	many	CASSLGTGRAYEQYF	TGTGCCAGCAGCTTAGGGACAGGGCGGGCCTACGAGCAGTACTTC
TRBJ2-2	TRBV29-1	TRBD1	NA	CSVDRGNTGELFF	TGCAGCGTCGACAGGGGGAACACCGGGGAGCTGTTTTTT
TRBJ2-2	TRBV11-3	NA	NA	CASSLDTAGELFF	TGTGCCAGCAGCTTAGATACGGCCGGGGAGCTGTTTTTT
TRBJ2-3	TRBV28	NA	many	CASRNRPGTSTDTQYF	TGTGCCAGCAGGAACCGGCCGGGTACTAGCACAGATACGCAGTATTTT
TRBJ1-1	TRBV10-3	NA	few	CAISDSIEAFF	TGTGCCATCAGTGACTCCATTGAAGCTTTCTTT
TRBJ2-1	TRBV27	NA	NA	CASGRGGSHNEQFF	TGTGCCAGCGGTAGGGGGGGATCCCACAATGAGCAGTTCTTC
TRBJ2-2	TRBV4-1	TRBD1	NA	CASSRTGVVTGELFF	TGCGCCAGCAGTCGGACAGGGGTAGTCACCGGGGAGCTGTTTTTT
TRBJ2-5	TRBV7-9	NA	many	CASSPDLYQETQYF	TGTGCCAGCAGCCCTGACCTATACCAAGAGACCCAGTACTTC
TRBJ2-1	TRBV13	NA	many	CASSADHAIPSWEQFF	TGTGCCAGCAGCGCCGACCACGCGATCCCCTCCTGGGAGCAGTTCTTC
TRBJ2-3	TRBV7-9	NA	NA	CASSQPDTQYF	TGTGCCAGCAGCCAGCCAGATACGCAGTATTTT
TRBJ2-1	TRBV12-3/TRBV12-4	NA	many	CASSLNPSPGEQFF	TGTGCCAGCAGTTTAAACCCTAGTCCTGGTGAGCAGTTCTTC
TRBJ2-5	TRBV6-2/TRBV6-3	TRBD2	NA	CASSYSRAGATVETQYF	TGTGCCAGCAGTTACTCGAGAGCGGGAGCGACAGTAGAGACCCAGTACTTC
TRBJ2-7	TRBV27	TRBD1	many	CASSPRDRGYEQYF	TGTGCCAGCAGTCCCCGGGACAGGGGCTACGAGCAGTACTTC
TRBJ2-1	TRBV28	NA	many	CASSLWTDEQFF	TGTGCCAGCAGTTTATGGACAGATGAGCAGTTCTTC
TRBJ2-7	TRBV12-3/TRBV12-4	NA	many	CASRSGLLGMFKQYF	TGTGCCAGCAGATCCGGACTTTTGGGGATGTTTAAGCAGTACTTC
TRBJ2-2	TRBV30	NA	many	CAWSVLTVGELFF	TGTGCCTGGAGTGTACTGACAGTCGGGGAGCTGTTTTTT
TRBJ2-1	TRBV5-6	NA	few	CASSYVERGHEQFF	TGTGCCAGCAGCTATGTCGAAAGGGGACATGAGCAGTTCTTC
TRBJ2-1	TRBV4-1	TRBD1	few	CASSQSSGTGGHNEQFF	TGCGCCAGCAGCCAATCCTCCGGGACAGGGGGCCATAATGAGCAGTTCTTC
TRBJ2-3	TRBV27	NA	many	CASRYDLISTDTQYF	TGTGCCAGCAGATACGACCTTATTAGCACAGATACGCAGTATTTT
TRBJ2-2	TRBV11-2	TRBD2	few	CASSLMPGGGTTGELFF	TGTGCCAGCAGCTTGATGCCTGGGGGGGGTACCACCGGGGAGCTGTTTTTT